A selection of T cell receptor beta chains follows, all from one sample in a study of regulatory T cells in long-lasting Graves disease. TCRdb re-derived calls from the multiplex PCR reads in MiXCR, one entry per CDR3 protein. The sample includes 350,000 to 500,000 distinct CDR3 sequences, less than 20% seen only once; the top ten take around 11%. These records were also assigned to another study, of T cells in Graves' hyperthyroidism and ophthalmopathy.

Here the sequenced sample was peripheral blood mononuclear cells (PBMCs), taken at new diagnosis, from a patient treated with antithyroid drugs. The receptors shown here come from a woman aged 25 to 39 with Graves disease. CDR3s include the opening cysteine and the closing phenylalanine or tryptophan. A D gene is named only where the DNA matches it firmly. The size field is filled for only some rows; it gives once, few, many or a size class.

clone size,J gene,V gene,D gene,CDR3 protein,CDR3 DNA
few,TRBJ2-1,TRBV19,-,CASAGVSYNEQFF,TGTGCCAGTGCCGGGGTCTCCTACAATGAGCAGTTCTTC
many,TRBJ1-5,TRBV5-1,TRBD1,CASSQGAHQPQHF,TGCGCCAGCAGCCAGGGGGCCCATCAGCCCCAGCATTTT
few,TRBJ2-3,TRBV9,-,CASSDIYTDTQYF,TGTGCCAGCAGCGATATCTACACAGATACGCAGTATTTT
many,TRBJ2-5,TRBV29-1,TRBD1,CSVGGTGSQETQYF,TGCAGCGTTGGAGGGACAGGGAGTCAAGAGACCCAGTACTTC
many,TRBJ1-1,TRBV5-1,TRBD1,CASSFGDSSGAFF,TGCGCCAGCAGCTTTGGGGACAGTAGTGGGGCTTTCTTT
many,TRBJ2-7,TRBV18,-,CASSPTSSYEQYF,TGTGCCAGCTCACCGACTAGCTCCTACGAGCAGTACTTC
few,TRBJ2-1,TRBV15,TRBD2,CATSGATSGPYNEQFF,TGTGCCACCAGCGGAGCGACTAGCGGTCCCTACAATGAGCAGTTCTTC
few,TRBJ1-1,TRBV6-5,-,CASSYGENTEAFF,TGTGCCAGCAGTTACGGGGAGAACACTGAAGCTTTCTTT
few,TRBJ2-3,TRBV14,-,CASSQGTFIRTDTQYF,TGTGCCAGCAGCCAAGGGACCTTTATTCGCACAGATACGCAGTATTTT
-,TRBJ1-5,TRBV4-1,-,CASSQGRLGTGGNQPQHF,TGCGCCAGCAGCCAAGGGAGATTAGGGACGGGGGGCAATCAGCCCCAGCATTTT
many,TRBJ2-3,TRBV20-1,TRBD2,CSAAPSGGTDTQYF,TGCAGTGCAGCGCCCAGCGGGGGCACAGATACGCAGTATTTT
few,TRBJ2-3,TRBV7-9,TRBD2,CASSSPGLAGGPYTQYF,TGTGCCAGCAGCTCCCCGGGACTAGCGGGAGGCCCCTATACGCAGTATTTT
many,TRBJ2-3,TRBV12-3/TRBV12-4,TRBD2,CASSLLPLAGGPISTDTQYF,TGTGCCAGCAGTTTACTCCCCCTAGCGGGAGGGCCAATAAGCACAGATACGCAGTATTTT
many,TRBJ1-1,TRBV9,-,CASNGGRNTEAFF,TGTGCCAGCAATGGGGGGCGAAACACTGAAGCTTTCTTT
many,TRBJ2-7,TRBV20-1,TRBD2,CSARDISGSYFYEQYF,TGCAGTGCTAGAGATATTAGCGGGAGCTATTTCTACGAGCAGTACTTC
-,TRBJ1-2,TRBV19,-,CASSITQGRRGYTF,TGTGCCAGTAGTATAACCCAGGGGCGTCGGGGCTACACCTTC
many,TRBJ2-1,TRBV18,-,CASSPLTGRMSNEQFF,TGTGCCAGCTCACCTTTGACAGGTCGAATGAGCAATGAGCAGTTCTTC
many,TRBJ2-2,TRBV27,TRBD1,CASNRQGAATGELFF,TGTGCCAGCAACCGACAGGGGGCGGCCACCGGGGAGCTGTTTTTT
-,TRBJ2-3,TRBV28,TRBD2,CASSPRRLAGTPDTQYF,TGTGCCAGCAGTCCCCGCCGACTAGCGGGAACTCCAGATACGCAGTATTTT
-,TRBJ2-3,TRBV2,-,CASSDRSNTDTQYF,TGTGCCAGCAGTGACAGGTCAAACACAGATACGCAGTATTTT
few,TRBJ2-6,TRBV29-1,-,CSVGGNLPGANVLTF,TGCAGCGTTGGCGGCAACCTGCCTGGGGCCAACGTCCTGACTTTC
many,TRBJ1-5,TRBV3-1,TRBD1,CASSHSGGNQPQHF,TGTGCCAGCAGCCATTCAGGGGGAAATCAGCCCCAGCATTTT
many,TRBJ2-3,TRBV10-3,-,CAIGRQAPQYTQYF,TGTGCCATCGGAAGGCAAGCACCGCAGTATACGCAGTATTTT
many,TRBJ2-1,TRBV27,TRBD2,CASIPLGGLANPSYNEQFF,TGTGCCAGCATTCCCCTCGGGGGACTAGCGAACCCCTCCTACAATGAGCAGTTCTTC
many,TRBJ2-2,TRBV12-3/TRBV12-4,-,CASSFVGPGTGELFF,TGTGCCAGCAGTTTCGTAGGGCCGGGGACCGGGGAGCTGTTTTTT
few,TRBJ2-2,TRBV6-2/TRBV6-3,-,CASRYPDRNTGELFF,TGTGCCAGCAGATACCCGGACAGAAACACCGGGGAGCTGTTTTTT
many,TRBJ1-1,TRBV28,-,CASSPRRFGTEAFF,TGTGCCAGCAGTCCCCGGAGGTTCGGCACTGAAGCTTTCTTT
many,TRBJ2-1,TRBV7-9,TRBD2,CASSSIAGRNEQFF,TGTGCCAGCAGCTCGATAGCGGGAAGAAATGAGCAGTTCTTC
few,TRBJ2-3,TRBV20-1,TRBD2,CSAPSGSSTDTQYF,TGCAGTGCTCCTAGCGGGAGTAGCACAGATACGCAGTATTTT